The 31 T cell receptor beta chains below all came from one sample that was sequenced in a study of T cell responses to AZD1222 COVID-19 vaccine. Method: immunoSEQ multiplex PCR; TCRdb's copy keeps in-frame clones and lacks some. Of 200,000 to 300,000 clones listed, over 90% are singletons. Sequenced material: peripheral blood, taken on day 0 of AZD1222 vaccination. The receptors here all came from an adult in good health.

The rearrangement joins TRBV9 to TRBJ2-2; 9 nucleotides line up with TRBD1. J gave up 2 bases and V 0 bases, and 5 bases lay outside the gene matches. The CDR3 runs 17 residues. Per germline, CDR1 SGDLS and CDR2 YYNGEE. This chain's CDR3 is CASSVAQTGGNTGELFF. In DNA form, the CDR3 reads TGTGCCAGCAGCGTAGCCCAGACAGGGGGTAACACCGGGGAGCTGTTTTTT.

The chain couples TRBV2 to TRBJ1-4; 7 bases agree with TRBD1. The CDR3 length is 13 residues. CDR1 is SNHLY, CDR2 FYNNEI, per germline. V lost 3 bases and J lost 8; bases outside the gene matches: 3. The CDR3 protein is CASSDWDREKLFF. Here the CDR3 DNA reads TGTGCCAGCAGTGACTGGGACAGAGAAAAACTGTTTTTT.

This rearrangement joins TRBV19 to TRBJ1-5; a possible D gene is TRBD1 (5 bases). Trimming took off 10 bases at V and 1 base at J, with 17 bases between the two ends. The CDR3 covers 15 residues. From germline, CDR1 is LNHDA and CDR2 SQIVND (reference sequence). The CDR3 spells CATLEGPGSNQPQHF. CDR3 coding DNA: TGTGCCACACTGGAGGGGCCGGGGAGCAATCAGCCCCAGCATTTT. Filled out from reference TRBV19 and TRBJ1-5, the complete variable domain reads DGGITQSPKYLFRKEGQNVTLSCEQNLNHDAMYWYRQDPGQGLRLIYYSQIVNDFQKGDIAEGYSVSREKKESFPLTVTSAQKNPTAFYLCATLEGPGSNQPQHFGDGTRLSIL.

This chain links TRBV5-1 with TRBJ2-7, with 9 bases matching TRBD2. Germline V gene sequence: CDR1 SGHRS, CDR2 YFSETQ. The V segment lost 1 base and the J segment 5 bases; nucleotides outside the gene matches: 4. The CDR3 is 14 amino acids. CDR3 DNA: TGCGCCAGCAGCTTGCCGGGACTAGCCCACGAGCAGTACTTC. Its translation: CASSLPGLAHEQYF.

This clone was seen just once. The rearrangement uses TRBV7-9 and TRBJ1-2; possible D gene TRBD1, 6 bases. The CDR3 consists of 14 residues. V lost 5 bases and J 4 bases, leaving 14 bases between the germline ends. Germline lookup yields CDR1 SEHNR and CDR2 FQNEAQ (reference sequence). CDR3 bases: TGTGCCAGCAGCGTTGCCGGGGGCTCCTATGGCTACACCTTC. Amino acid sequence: CASSVAGGSYGYTF. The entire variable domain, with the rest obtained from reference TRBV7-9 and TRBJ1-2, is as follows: DTGVSQNPRHKITKRGQNVTFRCDPISEHNRLYWYRQTLGQGPEFLTYFQNEAQLEKSRLLSDRFSAERPKGSFSTLEIQRTEQGDSAMYLCASSVAGGSYGYTFGSGTRLTVV.

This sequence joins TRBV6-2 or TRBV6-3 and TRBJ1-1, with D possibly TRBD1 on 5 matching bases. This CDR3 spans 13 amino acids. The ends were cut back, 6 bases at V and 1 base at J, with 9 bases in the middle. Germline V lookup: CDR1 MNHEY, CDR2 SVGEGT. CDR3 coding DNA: TGTGCCAGCAGCTCACAGGCGAACACTGAAGCTTTCTTT. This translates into CASSSQANTEAFF.

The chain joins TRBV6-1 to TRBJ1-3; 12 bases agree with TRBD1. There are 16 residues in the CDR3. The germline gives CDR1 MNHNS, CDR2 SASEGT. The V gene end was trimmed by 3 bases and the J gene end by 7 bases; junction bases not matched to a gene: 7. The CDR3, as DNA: TGTGCCAGCAGTGACCCAAGGGACAGGGGGCGGAACACCATATATTTT. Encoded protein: CASSDPRDRGRNTIYF.

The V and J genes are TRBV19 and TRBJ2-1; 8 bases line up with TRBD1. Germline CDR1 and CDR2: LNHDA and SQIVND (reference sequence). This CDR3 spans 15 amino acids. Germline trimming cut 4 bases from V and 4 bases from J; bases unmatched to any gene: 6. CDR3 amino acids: CASSTGGEKYNEQFF. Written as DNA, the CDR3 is TGTGCCAGTAGTACAGGGGGCGAGAAGTACAATGAGCAGTTCTTC.

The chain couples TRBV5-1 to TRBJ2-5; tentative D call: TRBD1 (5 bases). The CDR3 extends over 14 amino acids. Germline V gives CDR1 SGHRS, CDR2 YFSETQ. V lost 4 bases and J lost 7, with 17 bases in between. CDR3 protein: CASSMQASRGTQYF. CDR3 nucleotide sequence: TGCGCCAGCAGCATGCAGGCGAGTAGGGGGACCCAGTACTTC.

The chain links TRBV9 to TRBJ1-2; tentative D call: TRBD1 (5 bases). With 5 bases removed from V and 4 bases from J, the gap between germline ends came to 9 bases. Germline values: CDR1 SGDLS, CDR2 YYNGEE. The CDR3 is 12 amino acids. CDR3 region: CASRAGTYGYTF. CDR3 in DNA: TGTGCCAGCAGGGCAGGGACCTATGGCTACACCTTC.

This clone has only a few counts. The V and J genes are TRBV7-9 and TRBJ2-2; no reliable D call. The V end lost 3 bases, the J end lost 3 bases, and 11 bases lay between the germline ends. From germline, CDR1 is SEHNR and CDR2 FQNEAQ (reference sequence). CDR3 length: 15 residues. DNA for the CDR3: TGTGCCAGCAGCTTCCCCGGCGCTTACACCGGGGAGCTGTTTTTT. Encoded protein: CASSFPGAYTGELFF.

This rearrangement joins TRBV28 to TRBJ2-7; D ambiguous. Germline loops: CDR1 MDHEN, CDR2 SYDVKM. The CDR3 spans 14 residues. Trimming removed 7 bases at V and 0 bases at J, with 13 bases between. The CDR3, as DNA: TGTGCCAGCACCCCAGGCGGCGGCTCCTACGAGCAGTACTTC. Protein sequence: CASTPGGGSYEQYF.

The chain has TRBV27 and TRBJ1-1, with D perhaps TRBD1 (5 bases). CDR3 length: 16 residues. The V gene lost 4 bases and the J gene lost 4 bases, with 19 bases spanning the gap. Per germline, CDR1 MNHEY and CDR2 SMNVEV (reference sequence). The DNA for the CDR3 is TGTGCCAGCAGTTCGTTGCCAGGGACCCCGGGCACTGAAGCTTTCTTT. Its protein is CASSSLPGTPGTEAFF.

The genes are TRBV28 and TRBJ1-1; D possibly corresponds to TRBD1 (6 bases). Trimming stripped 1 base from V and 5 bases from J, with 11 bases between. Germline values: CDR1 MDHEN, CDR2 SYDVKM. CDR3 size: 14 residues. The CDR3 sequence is CASSLSGAGTEAFF. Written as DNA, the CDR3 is TGTGCCAGCAGTTTATCAGGGGCAGGAACTGAAGCTTTCTTT.

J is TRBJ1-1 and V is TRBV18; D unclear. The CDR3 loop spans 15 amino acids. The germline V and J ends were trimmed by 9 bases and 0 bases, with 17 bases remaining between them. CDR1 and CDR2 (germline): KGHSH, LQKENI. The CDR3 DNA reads TGTGCCAGTCAACCGGACCCTCTTATGAACACTGAAGCTTTCTTT. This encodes CASQPDPLMNTEAFF.

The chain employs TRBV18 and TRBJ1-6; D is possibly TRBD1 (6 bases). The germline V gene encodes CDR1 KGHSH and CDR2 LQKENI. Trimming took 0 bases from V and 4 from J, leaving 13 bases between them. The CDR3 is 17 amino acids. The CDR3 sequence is CASSPPRAGVYNSPLHF. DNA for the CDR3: TGTGCCAGCTCACCACCGAGAGCAGGGGTGTATAATTCACCCCTCCACTTT.

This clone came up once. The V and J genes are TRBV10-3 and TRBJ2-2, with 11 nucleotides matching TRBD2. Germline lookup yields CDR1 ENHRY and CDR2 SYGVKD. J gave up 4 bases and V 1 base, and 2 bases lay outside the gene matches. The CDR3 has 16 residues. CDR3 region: CAISEYLAGGTGELFF. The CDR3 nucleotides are TGTGCCATCAGTGAGTACCTAGCGGGGGGCACCGGGGAGCTGTTTTTT.

The CDR3 bases are TGTGCCAGCAGCTCAAGGGGAACTGGGGCCAACGTCCTGACTTTC. Its translation is CASSSRGTGANVLTF. This chain uses TRBV7-8 with TRBJ2-6; D may be TRBD1 (5 bases). Between the trimmed V and J ends, which lost 4 bases and 2 bases, there was a span of 9 bases. Germline V gene lookup returns CDR1 SGHVS and CDR2 FQNEAQ. This CDR3 spans 15 amino acids. The variable domain in full, completed from reference TRBV7-8 and TRBJ2-6, reads GAGVSQSPRYKVAKRGQDVALRCDPISGHVSLFWYQQALGQGPEFLTYFQNEAQLDKSGLPSDRFFAERPEGSVSTLKIQRTQQEDSAVYLCASSSRGTGANVLTFGAGSRLTVL.

CDR3 in amino acids: CASSLEAESSYEQYF. CDR3 DNA: TGTGCCAGCAGCTTAGAGGCGGAGAGCTCCTACGAGCAGTACTTC. This sequence joins TRBV11-2 and TRBJ2-7; D ambiguous. The CDR3 covers 15 residues. V was cut by 0 bases and J by 0 bases, with 9 bases left in between. CDR1 SGHAT and CDR2 FQNNGV come from the germline V gene. The whole variable domain, remainder taken from reference TRBV11-2 and TRBJ2-7, is EAGVAQSPRYKIIEKRQSVAFWCNPISGHATLYWYQQILGQGPKLLIQFQNNGVVDDSQLPKDRFSAERLKGVDSTLKIQPAKLEDSAVYLCASSLEAESSYEQYFGPGTRLTVT.

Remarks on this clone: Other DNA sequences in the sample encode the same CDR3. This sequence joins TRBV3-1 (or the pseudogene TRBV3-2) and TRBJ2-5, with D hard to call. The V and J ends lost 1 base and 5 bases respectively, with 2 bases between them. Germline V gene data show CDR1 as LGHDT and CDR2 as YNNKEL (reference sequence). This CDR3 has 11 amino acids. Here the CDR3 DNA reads TGTGCCAGCAGCCAAGCTGAGACCCAGTACTTC. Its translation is CASSQAETQYF.

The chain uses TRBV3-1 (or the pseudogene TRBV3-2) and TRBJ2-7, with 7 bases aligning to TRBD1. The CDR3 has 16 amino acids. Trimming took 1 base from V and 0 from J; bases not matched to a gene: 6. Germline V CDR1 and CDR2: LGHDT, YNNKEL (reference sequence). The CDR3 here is CASSQATDRSSYEQYF. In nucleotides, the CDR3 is TGTGCCAGCAGCCAAGCGACGGACAGGAGCTCCTACGAGCAGTACTTC.

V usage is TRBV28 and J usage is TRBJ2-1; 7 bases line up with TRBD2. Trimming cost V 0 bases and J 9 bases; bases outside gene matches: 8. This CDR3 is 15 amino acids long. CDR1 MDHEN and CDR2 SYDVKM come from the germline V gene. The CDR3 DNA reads TGTGCCAGCAGTTTATGGGGGACCGGGGAGGGTGAGCAGTTCTTC. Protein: CASSLWGTGEGEQFF.

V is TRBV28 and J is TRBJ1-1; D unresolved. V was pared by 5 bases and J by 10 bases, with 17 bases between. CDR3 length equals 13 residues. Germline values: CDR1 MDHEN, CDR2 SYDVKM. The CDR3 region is CASSNPPGRRAFF. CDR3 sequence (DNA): TGTGCCAGCAGTAATCCCCCAGGTAGACGAGCTTTCTTT.

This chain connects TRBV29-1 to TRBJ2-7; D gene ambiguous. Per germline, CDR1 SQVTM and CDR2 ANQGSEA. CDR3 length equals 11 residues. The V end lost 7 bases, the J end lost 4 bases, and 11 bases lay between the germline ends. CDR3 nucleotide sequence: TGCAGCGGCGCGACGTTGTACGAGCAGTACTTC. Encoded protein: CSGATLYEQYF.

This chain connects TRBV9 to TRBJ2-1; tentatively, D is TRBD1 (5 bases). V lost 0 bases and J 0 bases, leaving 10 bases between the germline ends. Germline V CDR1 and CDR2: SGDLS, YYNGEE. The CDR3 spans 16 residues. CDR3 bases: TGTGCCAGCAGCGTAGGTGGGGCGAGCTCCTACAATGAGCAGTTCTTC. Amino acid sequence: CASSVGGASSYNEQFF.

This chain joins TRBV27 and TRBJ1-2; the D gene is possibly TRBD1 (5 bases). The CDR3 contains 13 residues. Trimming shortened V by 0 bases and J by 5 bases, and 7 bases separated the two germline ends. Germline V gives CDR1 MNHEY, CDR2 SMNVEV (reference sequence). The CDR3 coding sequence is TGTGCCAGCAGTTTATCAGGGGTGTATGGCTACACCTTC. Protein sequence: CASSLSGVYGYTF.

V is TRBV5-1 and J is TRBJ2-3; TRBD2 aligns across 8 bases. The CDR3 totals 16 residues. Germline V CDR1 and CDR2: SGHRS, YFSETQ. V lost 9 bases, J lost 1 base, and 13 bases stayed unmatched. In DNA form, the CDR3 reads TGCGCCACCTCCCGTGGCGGGGGGAGGGGCACAGATACGCAGTATTTT. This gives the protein CATSRGGGRGTDTQYF.

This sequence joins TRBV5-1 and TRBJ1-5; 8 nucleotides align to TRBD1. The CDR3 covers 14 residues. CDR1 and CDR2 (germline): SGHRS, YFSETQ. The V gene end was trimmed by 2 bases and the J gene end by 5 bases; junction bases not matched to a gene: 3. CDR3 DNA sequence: TGCGCCAGCAGCTTCACAGGGGGGGATCAGCCCCAGCATTTT. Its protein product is CASSFTGGDQPQHF. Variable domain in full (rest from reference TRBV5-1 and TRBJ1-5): KAGVTQTPRYLIKTRGQQVTLSCSPISGHRSVSWYQQTPGQGLQFLFEYFSETQRNKGNFPGRFSGRQFSNSRSEMNVSTLELGDSALYLCASSFTGGDQPQHFGDGTRLSIL.

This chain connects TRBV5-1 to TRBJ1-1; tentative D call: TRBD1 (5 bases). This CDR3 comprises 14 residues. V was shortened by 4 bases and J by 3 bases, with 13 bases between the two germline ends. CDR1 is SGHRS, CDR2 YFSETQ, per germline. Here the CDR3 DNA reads TGCGCCAGCAGCCCCAGGCAGGGACACACTGAAGCTTTCTTT. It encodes CASSPRQGHTEAFF.

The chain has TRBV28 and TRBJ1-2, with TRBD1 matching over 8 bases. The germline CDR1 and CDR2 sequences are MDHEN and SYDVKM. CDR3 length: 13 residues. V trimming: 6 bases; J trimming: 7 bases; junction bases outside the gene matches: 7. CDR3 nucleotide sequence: TGTGCCAGCAGCTCTACAGGGGGAATTGGCTACACCTTC. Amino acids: CASSSTGGIGYTF.

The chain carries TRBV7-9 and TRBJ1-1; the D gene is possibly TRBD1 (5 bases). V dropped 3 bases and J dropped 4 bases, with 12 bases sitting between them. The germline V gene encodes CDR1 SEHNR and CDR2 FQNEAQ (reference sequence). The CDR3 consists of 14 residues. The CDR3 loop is CASSFWQGGTEAFF. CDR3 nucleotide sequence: TGTGCCAGCAGCTTCTGGCAGGGAGGCACTGAAGCTTTCTTT. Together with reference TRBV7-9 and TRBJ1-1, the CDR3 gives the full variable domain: DTGVSQNPRHKITKRGQNVTFRCDPISEHNRLYWYRQTLGQGPEFLTYFQNEAQLEKSRLLSDRFSAERPKGSFSTLEIQRTEQGDSAMYLCASSFWQGGTEAFFGQGTRLTVV.